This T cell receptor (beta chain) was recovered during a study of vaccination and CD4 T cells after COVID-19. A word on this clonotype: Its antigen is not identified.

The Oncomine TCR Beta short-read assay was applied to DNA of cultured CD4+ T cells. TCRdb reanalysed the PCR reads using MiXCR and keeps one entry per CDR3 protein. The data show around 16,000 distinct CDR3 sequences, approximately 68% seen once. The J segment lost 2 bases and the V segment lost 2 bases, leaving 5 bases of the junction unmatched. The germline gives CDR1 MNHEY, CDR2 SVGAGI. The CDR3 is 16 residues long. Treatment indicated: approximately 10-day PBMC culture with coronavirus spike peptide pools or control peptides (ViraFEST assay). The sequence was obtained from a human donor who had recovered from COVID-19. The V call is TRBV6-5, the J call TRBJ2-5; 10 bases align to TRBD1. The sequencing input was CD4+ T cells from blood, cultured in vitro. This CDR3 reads CASSYPGTGVQETQYF. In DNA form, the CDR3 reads TGTGCCAGCAGTTACCCCGGGACAGGGGTTCAAGAGACCCAGTACTTC.